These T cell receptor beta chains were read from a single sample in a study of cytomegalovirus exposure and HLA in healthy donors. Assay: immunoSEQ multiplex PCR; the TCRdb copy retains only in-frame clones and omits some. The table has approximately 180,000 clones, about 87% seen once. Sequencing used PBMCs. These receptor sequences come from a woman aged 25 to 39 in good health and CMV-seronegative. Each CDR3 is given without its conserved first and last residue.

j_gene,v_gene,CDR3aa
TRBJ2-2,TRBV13,ASSVLAGMNTGELF
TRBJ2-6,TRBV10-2,ASRLSSGANVLT
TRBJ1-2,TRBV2,ASSEDRGNYGYT
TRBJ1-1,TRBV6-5,ATKTGIEAF
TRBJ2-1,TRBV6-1,ASSVRDASYNEQF
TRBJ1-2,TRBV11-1,ASSQDRGNYGYT
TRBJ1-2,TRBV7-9,ASSLEFGGSYGYT
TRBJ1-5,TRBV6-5,ASSPDDSSHQPQH
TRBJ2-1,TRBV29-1,SVDGLRGKDEQF
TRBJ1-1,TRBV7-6,ASSLEEGADTEAF
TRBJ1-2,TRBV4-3,ASSQDQGQDGYT
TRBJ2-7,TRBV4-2,ASSQVGAPYEQY
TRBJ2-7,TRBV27,ASRRLAAYEQY
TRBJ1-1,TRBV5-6,ASSLGASNTEAF
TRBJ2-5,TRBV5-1,ASSLPDRYQETQY
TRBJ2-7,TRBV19,ASSIRDRGGEQY
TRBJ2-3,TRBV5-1,ASSLGDSRAPDTQY
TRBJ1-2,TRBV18,ASSPRTTGGEGYT
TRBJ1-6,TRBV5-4,ASSLSSFTGGDSPLH
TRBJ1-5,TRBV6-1,ASSEARAGAQPQH
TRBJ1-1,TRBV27,ARHYWDNYNTEAF
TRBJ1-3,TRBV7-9,ASSLALGTSGNTIY
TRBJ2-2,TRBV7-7,ASSLGGGSTGELF